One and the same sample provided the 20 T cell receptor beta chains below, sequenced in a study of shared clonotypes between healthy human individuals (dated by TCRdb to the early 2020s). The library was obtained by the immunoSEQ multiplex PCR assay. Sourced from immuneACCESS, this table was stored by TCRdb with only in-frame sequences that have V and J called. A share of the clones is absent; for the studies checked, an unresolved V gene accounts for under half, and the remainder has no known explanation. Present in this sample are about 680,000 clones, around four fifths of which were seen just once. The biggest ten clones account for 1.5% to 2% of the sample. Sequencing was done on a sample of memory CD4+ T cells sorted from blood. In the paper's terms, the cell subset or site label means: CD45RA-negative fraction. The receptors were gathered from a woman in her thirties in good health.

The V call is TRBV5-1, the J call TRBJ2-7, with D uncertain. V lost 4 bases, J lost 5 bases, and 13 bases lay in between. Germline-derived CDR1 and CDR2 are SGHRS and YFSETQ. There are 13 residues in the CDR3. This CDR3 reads CASSAGEGHEQYF. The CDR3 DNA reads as TGCGCCAGCAGCGCAGGAGAAGGACACGAGCAGTACTTC.

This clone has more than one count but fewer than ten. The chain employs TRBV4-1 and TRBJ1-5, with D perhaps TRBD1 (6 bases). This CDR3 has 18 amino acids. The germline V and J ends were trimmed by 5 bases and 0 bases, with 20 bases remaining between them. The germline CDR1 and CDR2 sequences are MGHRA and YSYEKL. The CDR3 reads CASSSRDIEGISNQPQHF. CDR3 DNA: TGCGCCAGCAGCTCCCGGGACATCGAAGGGATTAGCAATCAGCCCCAGCATTTT.

Here the CDR3 DNA reads TGTGCCAGCAGCCCCTCGACTACCTGGGGCGAGCAGTACTTC. Translating it yields CASSPSTTWGEQYF. The chain links TRBV5-4 to TRBJ2-7; maybe TRBD2 (5 bases). Trimming pared 4 bases from V and 6 bases from J, leaving 17 bases between. Germline loops: CDR1 SGHNT, CDR2 YYREEE (reference sequence). This CDR3 comprises 14 residues.

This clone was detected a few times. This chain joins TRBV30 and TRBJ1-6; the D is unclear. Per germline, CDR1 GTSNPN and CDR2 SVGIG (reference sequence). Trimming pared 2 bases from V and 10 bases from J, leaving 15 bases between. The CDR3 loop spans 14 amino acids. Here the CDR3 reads CAWSPKPPKSPLHF. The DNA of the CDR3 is TGTGCCTGGAGTCCAAAGCCCCCTAAATCACCCCTCCACTTT. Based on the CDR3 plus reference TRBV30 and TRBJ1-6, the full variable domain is SQTIHQWPATLVQPVGSPLSLECTVEGTSNPNLYWYRQAAGRGLQLLFYSVGIGQISSEVPQNLSASRPQDRQFILSSKKLLLSDSGFYLCAWSPKPPKSPLHFGNGTRLTVT.

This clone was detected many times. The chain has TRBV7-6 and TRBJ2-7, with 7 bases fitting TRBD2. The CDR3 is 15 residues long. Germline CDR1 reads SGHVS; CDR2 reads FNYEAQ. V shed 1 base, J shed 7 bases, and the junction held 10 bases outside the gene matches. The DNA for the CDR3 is TGTGCCAGCAGCTTAGTAGCGGGCTACCCTGGAGAGCAGTACTTC. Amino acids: CASSLVAGYPGEQYF. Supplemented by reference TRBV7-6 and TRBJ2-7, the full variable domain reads GAGVSQSPRYKVTKRGQDVALRCDPISGHVSLYWYRQALGQGPEFLTYFNYEAQQDKSGLPNDRFSAERPEGSISTLTIQRTEQRDSAMYRCASSLVAGYPGEQYFGPGTRLTVT.

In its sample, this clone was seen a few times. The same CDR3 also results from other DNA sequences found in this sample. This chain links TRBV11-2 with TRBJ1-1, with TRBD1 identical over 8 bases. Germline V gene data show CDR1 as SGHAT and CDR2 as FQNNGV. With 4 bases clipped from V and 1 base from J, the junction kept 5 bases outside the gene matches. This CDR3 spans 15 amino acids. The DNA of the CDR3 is TGTGCCAGCAGCTCGTCGGACAGGGCGAACACTGAAGCTTTCTTT. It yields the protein CASSSSDRANTEAFF. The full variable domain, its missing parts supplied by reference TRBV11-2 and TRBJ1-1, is EAGVAQSPRYKIIEKRQSVAFWCNPISGHATLYWYQQILGQGPKLLIQFQNNGVVDDSQLPKDRFSAERLKGVDSTLKIQPAKLEDSAVYLCASSSSDRANTEAFFGQGTRLTVV.

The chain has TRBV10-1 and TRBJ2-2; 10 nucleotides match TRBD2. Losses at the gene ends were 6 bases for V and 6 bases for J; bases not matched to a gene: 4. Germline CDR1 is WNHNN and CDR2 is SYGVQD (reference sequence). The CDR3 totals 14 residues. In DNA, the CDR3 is TGCGCCAGCAGAAAGCTAGCGGGAGCCGGGGAGCTGTTTTTT. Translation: CASRKLAGAGELFF.

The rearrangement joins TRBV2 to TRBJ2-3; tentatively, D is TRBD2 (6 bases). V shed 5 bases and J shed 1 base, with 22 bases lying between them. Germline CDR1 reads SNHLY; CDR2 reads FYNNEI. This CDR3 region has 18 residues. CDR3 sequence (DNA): TGTGCCAGCAGTCGGGGAGGTATGCGGAGGGCCGGCACAGATACGCAGTATTTT. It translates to CASSRGGMRRAGTDTQYF.

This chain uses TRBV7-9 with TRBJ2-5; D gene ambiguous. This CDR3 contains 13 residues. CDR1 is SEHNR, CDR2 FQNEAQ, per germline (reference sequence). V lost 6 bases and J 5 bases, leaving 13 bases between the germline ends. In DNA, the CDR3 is TGTGCCAGCAGTCTTCCGACTCGGGAGACCCAGTACTTC. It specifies CASSLPTRETQYF.

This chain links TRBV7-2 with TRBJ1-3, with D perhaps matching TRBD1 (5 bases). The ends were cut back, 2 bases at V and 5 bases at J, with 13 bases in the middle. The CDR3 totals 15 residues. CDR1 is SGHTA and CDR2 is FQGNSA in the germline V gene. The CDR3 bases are TGTGCCAGCAGCTTAAGGGCGGCAGGGAGAAACACCATATATTTT. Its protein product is CASSLRAAGRNTIYF. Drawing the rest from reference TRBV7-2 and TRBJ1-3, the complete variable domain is GAGVSQSPSNKVTEKGKDVELRCDPISGHTALYWYRQSLGQGLEFLIYFQGNSAPDKSGLPSDRFSAERTGGSVSTLTIQRTQQEDSAVYLCASSLRAAGRNTIYFGEGSWLTVV.

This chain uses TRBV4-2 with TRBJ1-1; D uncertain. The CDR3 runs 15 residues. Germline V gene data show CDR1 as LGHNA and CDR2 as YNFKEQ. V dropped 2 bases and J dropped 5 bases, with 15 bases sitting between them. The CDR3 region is CASSQLDSAETEAFF. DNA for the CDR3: TGTGCCAGCAGCCAACTGGACTCGGCTGAGACTGAAGCTTTCTTT.

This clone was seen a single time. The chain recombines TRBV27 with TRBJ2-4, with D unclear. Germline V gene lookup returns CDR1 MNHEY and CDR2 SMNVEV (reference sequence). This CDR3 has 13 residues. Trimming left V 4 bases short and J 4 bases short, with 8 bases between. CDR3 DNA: TGTGCCAGCAGTTCTATGACAAAAAACATTCAGTACTTC. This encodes CASSSMTKNIQYF.

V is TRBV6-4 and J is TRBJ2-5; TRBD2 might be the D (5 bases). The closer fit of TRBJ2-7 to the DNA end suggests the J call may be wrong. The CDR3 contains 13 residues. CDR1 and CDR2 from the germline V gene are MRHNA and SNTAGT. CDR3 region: CASSDVTSYEQYF. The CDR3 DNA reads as TGTGCCAGCAGTGACGTCACTAGCTACGAGCAGTACTTC.

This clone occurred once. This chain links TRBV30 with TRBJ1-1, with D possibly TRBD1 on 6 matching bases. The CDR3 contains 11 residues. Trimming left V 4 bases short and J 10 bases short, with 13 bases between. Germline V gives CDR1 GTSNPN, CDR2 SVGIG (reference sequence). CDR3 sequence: CAWKGQGRAFF. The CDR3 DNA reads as TGTGCCTGGAAAGGGCAGGGGAGAGCTTTCTTT.

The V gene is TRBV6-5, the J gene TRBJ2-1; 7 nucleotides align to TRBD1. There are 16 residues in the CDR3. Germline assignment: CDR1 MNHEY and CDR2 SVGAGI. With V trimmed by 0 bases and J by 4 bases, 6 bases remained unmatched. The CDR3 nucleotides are TGTGCCAGCAGTTACTCGTACGGGACAGTTTACAATGAGCAGTTCTTC. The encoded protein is CASSYSYGTVYNEQFF.

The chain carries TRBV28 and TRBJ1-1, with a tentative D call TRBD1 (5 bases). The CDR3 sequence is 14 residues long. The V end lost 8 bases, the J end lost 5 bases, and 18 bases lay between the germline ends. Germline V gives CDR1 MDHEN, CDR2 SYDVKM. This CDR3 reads CASGTNGGETEAFF. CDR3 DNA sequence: TGTGCCAGCGGAACCAATGGGGGGGAAACTGAAGCTTTCTTT.

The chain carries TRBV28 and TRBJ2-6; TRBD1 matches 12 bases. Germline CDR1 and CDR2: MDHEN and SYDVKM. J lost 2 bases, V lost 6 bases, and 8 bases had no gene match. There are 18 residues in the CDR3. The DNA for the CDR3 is TGTGCCAGCAGGGGAAGGGGACAGGGGGCCGCTGGGGCCAACGTCCTGACTTTC. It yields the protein CASRGRGQGAAGANVLTF.

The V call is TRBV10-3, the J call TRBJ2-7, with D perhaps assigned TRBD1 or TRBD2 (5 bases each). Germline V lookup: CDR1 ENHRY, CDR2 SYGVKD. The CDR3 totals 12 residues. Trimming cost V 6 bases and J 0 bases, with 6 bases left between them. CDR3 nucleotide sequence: TGTGCCATCAGGGGGGACTCCTACGAGCAGTACTTC. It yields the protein CAIRGDSYEQYF.

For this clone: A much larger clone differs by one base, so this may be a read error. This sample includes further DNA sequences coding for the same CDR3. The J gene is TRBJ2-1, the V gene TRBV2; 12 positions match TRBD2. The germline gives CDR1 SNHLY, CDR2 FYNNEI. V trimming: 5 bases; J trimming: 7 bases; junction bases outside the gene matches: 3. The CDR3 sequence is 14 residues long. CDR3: CASSRLAGVNEQFF. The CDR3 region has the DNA TGTGCCAGCAGTCGACTAGCGGGAGTGAATGAGCAGTTCTTC.

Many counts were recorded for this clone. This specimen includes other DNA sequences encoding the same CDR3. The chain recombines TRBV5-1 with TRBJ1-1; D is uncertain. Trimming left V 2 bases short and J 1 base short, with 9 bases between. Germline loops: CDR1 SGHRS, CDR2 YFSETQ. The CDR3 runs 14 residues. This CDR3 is CASSFGEGNTEAFF. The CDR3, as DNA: TGCGCCAGCAGCTTTGGCGAGGGGAACACTGAAGCTTTCTTT.